These 22 T cell receptor beta chains originate from one sample sequenced in a study of shared clonotypes between healthy human individuals. Naive CD8 cells comprised CD45RO-negative, CCR7-positively selected cells, excluding terminally differentiated effector memory CD45RA+ cells. Generated by immunoSEQ multiplex PCR, the TCRdb table keeps only in-frame clones and is missing some. Of roughly 1,800,000 clones listed, roughly 94% were seen once; the top ten hold around 1%. The sample taken for sequencing was naive CD8+ T cells sorted from blood. The receptor set was obtained from a man younger than 35 in good health.

V is TRBV28 and J is TRBJ2-1, with D possibly matching TRBD2 (5 bases). The germline V and J ends were trimmed by 2 bases and 10 bases, with 18 bases remaining between them. The CDR3 extends over 15 amino acids. Germline-derived CDR1 and CDR2 are MDHEN and SYDVKM. The CDR3 nucleotides read TGTGCCAGCAGTTTAATCCCCACTAGTCCATGGGAGCAGTTCTTC. Residues: CASSLIPTSPWEQFF.

This clone was detected once. The chain has TRBV10-3 and TRBJ2-7, with no clear D. Between the trimmed V and J ends, which lost 4 bases and 4 bases, there was a span of 11 bases. The length of the CDR3 is 13 residues. Looked up from germline, CDR1 is ENHRY and CDR2 is SYGVKD. Here the CDR3 reads CAISAAGLYEQYF. The CDR3 bases are TGTGCCATCAGTGCAGCAGGCCTATACGAGCAGTACTTC.

The chain recombines TRBV27 with TRBJ1-5; 7 bases line up with TRBD1. J gave up 1 base and V 5 bases, and 8 bases lay outside the gene matches. This CDR3 comprises 16 residues. CDR1 and CDR2 from the germline V gene are MNHEY and SMNVEV (reference sequence). The DNA for the CDR3 is TGTGCCAGCAGTACCACCGGGACAGAGAGCAATCAGCCCCAGCATTTT. Its protein is CASSTTGTESNQPQHF.

The chain links TRBV4-1 to TRBJ2-5; no clear D gene. The J call may be in error: the DNA end matches TRBJ2-7 better. The germline CDR1 and CDR2 sequences are MGHRA and YSYEKL. This CDR3 is 13 amino acids long. CDR3 coding DNA: TGCGCCAGCAGCCAGGTAGGCACCCACGAGCAGTACTTC. Encoded protein: CASSQVGTHEQYF.

This chain joins TRBV27 and TRBJ2-4, with D tentatively TRBD1 (5 bases). Germline V gives CDR1 MNHEY, CDR2 SMNVEV (reference sequence). Trimming left V 3 bases short and J 10 bases short, with 10 bases between. This CDR3 region has 12 residues. As DNA, the CDR3 is TGTGCCAGCAGTTTGGGGCAAGGGATTCAGTACTTC. It encodes CASSLGQGIQYF.

The rearrangement joins TRBV7-9 to TRBJ1-6; the D is unclear. CDR1 SEHNR and CDR2 FQNEAQ come from the germline V gene (reference sequence). This CDR3 has 16 residues. Trimming shortened V by 2 bases and J by 0 bases, and 8 bases separated the two germline ends. The CDR3 bases are TGTGCCAGCAGCTTATCGGGGAACTCCTATAATTCACCCCTCCACTTT. Amino acids: CASSLSGNSYNSPLHF.

This chain connects TRBV5-4 to TRBJ1-3; 10 bases align to TRBD1. Germline loops: CDR1 SGHNT, CDR2 YYREEE (reference sequence). CDR3 size: 15 residues. Germline trimming cut 5 bases from V and 0 bases from J; bases unmatched to any gene: 2. The DNA for the CDR3 is TGTGCCAGCAGTCGGACAGGGGGCTCTGGAAACACCATATATTTT. Its protein is CASSRTGGSGNTIYF.

In this sample, this clone turned up once. CDR3 DNA: TGTGCCAGCAGCACTAGCGGGAGTCTCTACGAGCAGTACTTC. This translates into CASSTSGSLYEQYF. The chain is built from TRBV13 and TRBJ2-7; 11 bases line up with TRBD2. CDR3 length: 14 amino acids. The junction had 3 bases not matched to a gene; V was cut back by 5 bases and J by 3 bases. Germline CDR1 reads PRHDT; CDR2 reads FYEKMQ (reference sequence).

This CDR3 reads CASSGQGHRVSGANVLTF. In DNA, the CDR3 is TGTGCCAGCAGTGGACAGGGACACAGAGTCTCTGGGGCCAACGTCCTGACTTTC. The chain combines TRBV2 with TRBJ2-6; 7 bases line up with TRBD1. Germline assignment: CDR1 SNHLY and CDR2 FYNNEI. The CDR3 is made up of 18 amino acids. The V segment lost 4 bases and the J segment 0 bases; nucleotides outside the gene matches: 9.

The chain is built from TRBV7-6 and TRBJ2-1; D remains unclear. Between the trimmed V and J ends, which lost 7 bases and 8 bases, there was a span of 18 bases. The CDR3 covers 14 residues. Germline CDR1 SGHVS, CDR2 FNYEAQ. The CDR3 nucleotides are TGTGCCAGCATCCCGTCCTCGACGGGTCATGAGCAGTTCTTC. It translates to CASIPSSTGHEQFF.

This clone was detected once. The chain is built from TRBV7-9 and TRBJ1-3; 7 bases agree with TRBD1. The CDR3 totals 16 residues. The V gene end was trimmed by 6 bases and the J gene end by 0 bases; junction bases not matched to a gene: 8. Per germline, CDR1 SEHNR and CDR2 FQNEAQ (reference sequence). CDR3 nucleotide sequence: TGTGCCAGCAGTTCCGGACAGGAGAACTCTGGAAACACCATATATTTT. Protein sequence: CASSSGQENSGNTIYF.

This clone was recorded only once. V is TRBV27 and J is TRBJ2-1, with unresolved D. The CDR3 is 15 residues long. CDR1 MNHEY and CDR2 SMNVEV come from the germline V gene (reference sequence). The V end lost 2 bases, the J end lost 0 bases, and 8 bases lay between the germline ends. The CDR3 DNA reads as TGTGCCAGCAGTTTAGCTTATAGCTCCTACAATGAGCAGTTCTTC. It translates to CASSLAYSSYNEQFF.

The chain employs TRBV7-2 and TRBJ1-3, with a weak D call TRBD1 (6 bases). V gave up 2 bases and J gave up 8 bases, with 10 bases separating them. Germline CDR1 and CDR2: SGHTA and FQGNSA. CDR3 size: 13 residues. The CDR3 nucleotides read TGTGCCAGCAGCTTAACTTCAGGGGACACCATATATTTT. Translated, it gives CASSLTSGDTIYF. The full variable domain, rest sourced from reference TRBV7-2 and TRBJ1-3, is GAGVSQSPSNKVTEKGKDVELRCDPISGHTALYWYRQSLGQGLEFLIYFQGNSAPDKSGLPSDRFSAERTGGSVSTLTIQRTQQEDSAVYLCASSLTSGDTIYFGEGSWLTVV.

The chain employs TRBV6-1 and TRBJ2-7, with a weak D call TRBD1 (6 bases). The CDR3 consists of 16 residues. Per germline, CDR1 MNHNS and CDR2 SASEGT. V dropped 0 bases and J dropped 2 bases, with 14 bases sitting between them. CDR3 nucleotides: TGTGCCAGCAGTGAAGCGATCCAGGCAGGGGCCTACGAGCAGTACTTC. Protein sequence: CASSEAIQAGAYEQYF.

The chain recombines TRBV5-1 with TRBJ2-3, with D possibly being TRBD2 (5 bases). V lost 1 base, J lost 6 bases, and 15 bases lay in between. Germline V gene data show CDR1 as SGHRS and CDR2 as YFSETQ. This CDR3 is 15 amino acids long. CDR3: CASSLTDLETDTQYF. The DNA for the CDR3 is TGCGCCAGCAGCTTGACGGACTTGGAAACGGATACGCAGTATTTT.

This sequence joins TRBV20-1 and TRBJ2-3, with D perhaps matching TRBD1 (5 bases). Trimming removed 3 bases from V and 5 bases from J, with 6 bases in between. CDR1 and CDR2 (germline): DFQATT, SNEGSKA (reference sequence). The CDR3 totals 11 residues. The chain's CDR3 is CSASQGDTQYF. CDR3 bases: TGCAGTGCTAGTCAGGGAGATACGCAGTATTTT.

This chain uses TRBV25-1 with TRBJ1-2; D is possibly TRBD1 (6 bases). Germline V gives CDR1 MGHDK, CDR2 SYGVNS. Trimming stripped 3 bases from V and 4 bases from J, with 9 bases between. CDR3 length equals 13 residues. The CDR3 loop is CASSETGFYGYTF. In DNA, the CDR3 is TGTGCCAGCAGTGAGACAGGATTCTATGGCTACACCTTC.

The CDR3 loop is CASTATGTNYGYTF. DNA of the CDR3: TGTGCCAGCACCGCGACAGGGACTAACTATGGCTACACCTTC. V and J are TRBV27 and TRBJ1-2; 7 nucleotides agree with TRBD1. This CDR3 is built from 14 residues. V shed 7 bases and J 0 bases; nucleotides not matched to a gene: 5. Germline V CDR1 and CDR2: MNHEY, SMNVEV (reference sequence).

This clone was observed a single time. The rearrangement joins TRBV5-6 to TRBJ2-1; TRBD2 matches at 12 bases. V lost 0 bases to trimming and J lost 0 bases; unmatched junction nucleotides: 7. This CDR3 is 19 amino acids long. Germline CDR1 is SGHDT and CDR2 is YYEEEE. CDR3 DNA sequence: TGTGCCAGCAGCTTGGGGACTAGCGGGAATCTCTTCTCCTACAATGAGCAGTTCTTC. As protein: CASSLGTSGNLFSYNEQFF.

The V gene is TRBV2, the J gene TRBJ1-2, with 12 bases that match TRBD1. The germline gives CDR1 SNHLY, CDR2 FYNNEI. The CDR3 totals 17 residues. V lost 1 base and J lost 4; bases outside the gene matches: 7. The CDR3 region has the DNA TGTGCCAGCAGTGAAGGATCCGGGACAGGGGGCTTCTATGGCTACACCTTC. This sequence encodes CASSEGSGTGGFYGYTF.

V gene TRBV29-1 combines with J gene TRBJ2-7; a possible D gene is TRBD1 (5 bases). With 6 bases removed from V and 4 bases from J, the gap between germline ends came to 16 bases. Germline V gene data show CDR1 as SQVTM and CDR2 as ANQGSEA. This CDR3 region has 13 residues. Written as DNA, the CDR3 is TGCAGCGTCCAGCCTTACGCAGGGTACGAGCAGTACTTC. Protein product: CSVQPYAGYEQYF.

The chain recombines TRBV6-5 with TRBJ2-7; 7 bases match TRBD2. Germline CDR1 MNHEY, CDR2 SVGAGI. This CDR3 contains 15 residues. J was trimmed by 1 base and V by 2 bases; bases with no gene match: 5. In nucleotides, the CDR3 is TGTGCCAGCAGTTACGAAGATAGCGGGTCCTACGAGCAGTACTTC. This sequence encodes CASSYEDSGSYEQYF.